Here is one T cell receptor beta chain with its context. Its target antigen remains unknown. No per-base quality is available; no much larger clone lies one base away. TCRbeta CDR3 regions were amplified from genomic DNA using the immunoSEQ Assay, a bias-controlled multiplex PCR. The authors' pipeline ran thus. Within the assay, amplification of reference gene primers was used to estimate how many nucleated cells each sample contained. To quantify the absolute abundance of each unique TCRbeta CDR3 rearrangement, sequence reads were collapsed and filtered. Productive Simpson clonality was computed per sample as the square root of Simpson's diversity index over productive rearrangements. TCRdb stores this immuneACCESS table with in-frame sequences only. Part of the clones is absent; in the studies checked, under half of the shortfall reflects unresolved V genes, and no reason is known for the rest. Clone size and the V and J calls come from that table; the DNA yielded D and trimming. In this sample the table shows some 140,000 clones, roughly 89% of which occur a single time. Over 0.45% of the sample comes from the top ten.

Whole blood was collected in K2EDTA tubes by collaborating institutions according to the institutions' own protocols. For TCRbeta analysis, collaborators shipped samples as frozen whole blood, isolated PBMCs, or DNA extracted from either of those sample types. This sample was taken from a study of blood T cell repertoires in COVID-19 (dated by TCRdb to 2019 to 2021). About the study as a whole: Collaborator samples came from the United States, Italy and Spain and covered acute and convalescent phases of COVID-19. The material from the prospective study consisted of cDNA or gDNA derived from T cells, B-cell-depleted T cells, or PBMCs. Subjects who had been exposed to COVID-19, were actively infected with it, or had recovered from it provided the deeply sampled blood TCRbeta repertoires that made up the dataset. The repertoires were released in a freely available public database meant as a resource for research on the immune response to SARS-CoV-2. The samples were drawn from the first 160 participants of the ongoing ImmuneRACE study and from under 1,500 subjects provided by 6 global collaborators. The sample metadata nearly always contained a de-identified subject ID, COVID-19 status, age in years and sex. Where available, HLA class I and class II types were obtained from metadata supplied by the sample provider rather than from assay-based typing. Findings and caveats that apply to the study as a whole: How much clinical and demographic metadata was included differed by source and by participant, and the metadata was provided uncurated.

Per the germline V gene, MNHEY is the CDR1 and SVGAGI is the CDR2. The germline V and J ends show losses of 2 bases and 5 bases respectively, and no gene match explains 1 base of the junction. Counted from cysteine to phenylalanine, this CDR3 has 13 amino acids. Left in the record is the CDR3 DNA by itself, 39 bases read in frame from the first base. The receptor was derived from a man aged 45-60 years with acute or convalescent COVID-19. The material sequenced was peripheral blood. The chain is encoded by TRBV6-5 joined to TRBJ2-3, and TRBD1 matches 7 of the central bases. The encoded CDR3 is CASSYRGRDTQYF. The DNA reads as follows: TGTGCCAGCAGTTACAGGGGGCGAGATACGCAGTATTTT.